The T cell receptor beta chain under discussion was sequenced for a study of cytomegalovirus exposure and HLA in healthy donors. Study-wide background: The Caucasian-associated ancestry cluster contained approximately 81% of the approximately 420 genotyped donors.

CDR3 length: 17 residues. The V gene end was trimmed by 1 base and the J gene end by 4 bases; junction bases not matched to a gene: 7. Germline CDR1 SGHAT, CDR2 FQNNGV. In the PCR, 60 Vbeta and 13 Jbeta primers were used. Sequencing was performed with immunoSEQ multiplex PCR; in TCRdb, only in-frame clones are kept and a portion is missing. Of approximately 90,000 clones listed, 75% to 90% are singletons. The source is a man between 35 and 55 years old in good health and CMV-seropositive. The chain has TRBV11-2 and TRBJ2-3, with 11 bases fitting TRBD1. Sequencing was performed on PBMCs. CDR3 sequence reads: CASSLGRDRGISDTQYF. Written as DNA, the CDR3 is TGTGCCAGCAGCTTAGGCCGGGACAGGGGGATTTCAGATACGCAGTATTTT.